This T cell receptor (beta chain) appears in the sequencing data of a study of cytomegalovirus exposure and HLA in healthy donors. The PCR used 60 Vbeta and 13 Jbeta primers. Some clones are missing from TCRdb's copy, which holds only in-frame ones; the method was immunoSEQ multiplex PCR. The repertoire consists of roughly 110,000 clones, with roughly 82% occurring once and the leading ten covering approximately 2.4%. The origin of this receptor is a man between 25 and 39 years old in good health and CMV-seropositive. The specimen sequenced was PBMCs.

DNA of the CDR3: TGCGCCAGCAGTCGCGGACAGGAGTTTGGAAACACCATATATTTT. Amino acid sequence: CASSRGQEFGNTIYF. The V and J genes are TRBV4-1 and TRBJ1-3, with TRBD1 matching 7 bases. Germline V CDR1 and CDR2: MGHRA, YSYEKL. The CDR3 is made up of 15 amino acids. Unmatched junction bases numbered 8, after V lost 6 bases and J lost 3 bases.